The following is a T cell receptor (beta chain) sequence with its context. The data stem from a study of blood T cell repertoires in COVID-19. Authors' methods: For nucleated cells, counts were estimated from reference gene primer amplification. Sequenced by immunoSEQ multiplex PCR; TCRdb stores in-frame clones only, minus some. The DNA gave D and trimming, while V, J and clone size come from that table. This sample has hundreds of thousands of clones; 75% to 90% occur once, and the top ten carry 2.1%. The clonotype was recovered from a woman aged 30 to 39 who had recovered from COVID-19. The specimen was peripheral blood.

CDR3 protein: CASSSATEGRQPQHF. Here the CDR3 DNA reads TGTGCCAGCAGCTCTGCGACAGAAGGGCGTCAGCCCCAGCATTTT. This chain joins TRBV5-6 and TRBJ1-5; a possible D gene is TRBD1 (5 bases). This CDR3 comprises 15 residues. CDR1 SGHDT and CDR2 YYEEEE come from the germline V gene. Trimming took off 3 bases at V and 6 bases at J, with 16 bases between the two ends.